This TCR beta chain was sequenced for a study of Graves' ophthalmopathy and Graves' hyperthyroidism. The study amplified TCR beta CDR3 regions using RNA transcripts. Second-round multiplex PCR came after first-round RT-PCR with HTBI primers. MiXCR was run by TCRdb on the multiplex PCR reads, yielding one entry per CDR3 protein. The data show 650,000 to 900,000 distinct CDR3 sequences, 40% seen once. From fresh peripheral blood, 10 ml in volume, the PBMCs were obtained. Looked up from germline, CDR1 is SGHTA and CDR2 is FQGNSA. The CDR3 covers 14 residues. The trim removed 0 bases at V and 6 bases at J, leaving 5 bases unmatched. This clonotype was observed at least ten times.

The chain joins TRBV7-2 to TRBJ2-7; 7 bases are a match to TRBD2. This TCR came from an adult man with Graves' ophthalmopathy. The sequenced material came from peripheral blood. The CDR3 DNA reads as TGTGCCAGCAGCTTAGCAGGCGGGAGTTCCGAGCAGTACTTC. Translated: CASSLAGGSSEQYF.